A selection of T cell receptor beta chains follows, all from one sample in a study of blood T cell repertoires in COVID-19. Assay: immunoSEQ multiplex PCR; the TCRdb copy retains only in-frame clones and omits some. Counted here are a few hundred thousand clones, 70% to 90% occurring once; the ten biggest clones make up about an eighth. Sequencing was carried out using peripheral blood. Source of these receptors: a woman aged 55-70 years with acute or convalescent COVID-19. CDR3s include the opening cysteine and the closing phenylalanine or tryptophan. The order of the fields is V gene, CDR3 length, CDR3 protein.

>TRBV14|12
CASGLAYNEQFF
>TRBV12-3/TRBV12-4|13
CASTDSALYEQYF
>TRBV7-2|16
CASSFIEPSSGNTIYF
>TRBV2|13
CASRWDTAYEQYF
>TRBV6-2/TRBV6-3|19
CASSRPPGPAGGPSETQYF
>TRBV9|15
CASTSAGAGTDTQYF
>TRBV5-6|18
CASSLMGQGVSGANVLTF
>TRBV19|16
CASRLTGFLMNTEAFF
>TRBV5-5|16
CASSLLTGSNTGELFF
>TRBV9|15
CASSVGGQGAEKLFF
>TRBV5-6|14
CASNRGRDTDTQYF
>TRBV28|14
CASSLRSLNTEAFF
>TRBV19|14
CASTGTGVGDTQYF
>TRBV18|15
CASSMQQGGQETQYF
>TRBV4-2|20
CASSQEWVTGGISGANVLTF
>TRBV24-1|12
CATTGVIGELFF
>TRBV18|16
CASSPVSGWTSDQQYF
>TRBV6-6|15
CASSYSPIIDYGYTF
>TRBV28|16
CASSRSGDFSGNTIYF
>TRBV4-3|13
CASSQVLTMEAFF
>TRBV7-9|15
CASSYRFGSYNEQFF
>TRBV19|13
CASSLHNQGGEYF
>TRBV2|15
CASSGLGGSSSPLHF
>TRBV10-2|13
CASMGQLNQPQHF
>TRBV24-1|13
CATSDLGRTEAFF
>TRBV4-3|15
CASRGGQGLIGELFF
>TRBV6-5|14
CASRAGWSQETQYF
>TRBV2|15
CASSEGTALTDTQYF
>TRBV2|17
CATYERVGSSYNSPLHF
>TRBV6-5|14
CASSLGGAYNEQFF
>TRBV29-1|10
CSVVRETQYF
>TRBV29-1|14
CSAASGTGGNMAFF
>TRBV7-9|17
CASSPNTGGIRTDTQYF
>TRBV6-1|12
CASSDGGTEAFF
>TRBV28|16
CASSLYLTGMNTEAFF
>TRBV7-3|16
CASSLGSGGPQETQYF
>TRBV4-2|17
CASHTGLTGPPYNEQFF
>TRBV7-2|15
CASSLDRYSGNTIYF